This paragraph covers one TCR beta chain sequence. TCRdb keeps only in-frame clones here, not all; method: immunoSEQ multiplex PCR. The sample has 150,000 or so clones, about 88% seen once; the top ten hold 25% to 30%. This record belongs to a study of blood T cell repertoires in COVID-19. About the research overall: The study drew acute and convalescent COVID-19 samples from the United States, Italy and Spain. PBMCs, B-cell-depleted T cells, or T cells provided the cDNA or gDNA that made up the material.

The CDR3 sequence is 13 residues long. With 2 bases removed from V and 1 base from J, the gap between germline ends came to 6 bases. Looked up from germline, CDR1 is SGHTS and CDR2 is YDEGEE. The chain has TRBV5-8 and TRBJ1-1; the D gene is possibly TRBD1 (5 bases). The sequencing sample was made of peripheral blood. The clonotype comes from a man aged 60-69 years with acute or convalescent COVID-19. CDR3 nucleotides: TGTGCCAGCAGCTTTGACAGGAACACTGAAGCTTTCTTT. Amino acids: CASSFDRNTEAFF.